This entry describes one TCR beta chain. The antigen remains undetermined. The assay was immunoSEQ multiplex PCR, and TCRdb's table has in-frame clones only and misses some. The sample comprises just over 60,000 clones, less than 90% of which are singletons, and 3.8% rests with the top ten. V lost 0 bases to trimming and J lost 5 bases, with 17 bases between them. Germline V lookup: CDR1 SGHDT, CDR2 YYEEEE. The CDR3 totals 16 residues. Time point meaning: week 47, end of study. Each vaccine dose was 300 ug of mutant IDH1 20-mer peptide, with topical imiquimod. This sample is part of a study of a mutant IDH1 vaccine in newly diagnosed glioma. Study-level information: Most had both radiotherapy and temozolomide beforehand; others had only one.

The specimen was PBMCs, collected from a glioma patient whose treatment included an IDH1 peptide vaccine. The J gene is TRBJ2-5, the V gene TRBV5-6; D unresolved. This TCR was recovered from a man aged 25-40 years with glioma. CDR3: CASSLGWAPGAETQYF. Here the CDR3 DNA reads TGTGCCAGCAGCTTGGGGTGGGCACCCGGAGCCGAGACCCAGTACTTC.